A selection of T cell receptor beta chains follows, all from one sample in a study of identical twins. TCRdb independently ran MiXCR on the 5' RACE reads; one entry per CDR3 protein. In the table there are nearly 250,000 distinct CDR3 sequences, about 7.3% of which are singletons. These data were also reused for a study on yellow fever vaccine responses in identical twins.

Sequenced material: memory (CD45RO+) T cells sorted from blood. The receptors originated from a woman aged 18-30 years in good health. The CDR3 runs from the conserved cysteine through the conserved F or W. The order of the fields is V gene, D gene, J gene, clone size, CDR3 protein, CDR3 DNA. The D gene is left open where the match is weak. Clone sizes are given selectively: once, few, many, or a class where the clone is expanded.

v_call: TRBV4-1
d_call: -
j_call: TRBJ2-5
clone_size: many
cdr3_aa: CASSQDRGDSQETQYF
cdr3_nt: TGCGCCAGCAGCCAAGATAGAGGGGATTCCCAAGAGACCCAGTACTTC

v_call: TRBV5-1
d_call: TRBD1
j_call: TRBJ1-1
clone_size: -
cdr3_aa: CASSPSIWDRGLRMNTEAFF
cdr3_nt: TGCGCCAGCAGCCCGAGTATCTGGGACAGGGGGCTGAGGATGAACACTGAAGCTTTCTTT

v_call: TRBV7-2
d_call: -
j_call: TRBJ2-1
clone_size: many
cdr3_aa: CASSLTGHSYNEQFF
cdr3_nt: TGTGCCAGCAGCCTCACAGGGCACTCCTACAATGAGCAGTTCTTC

v_call: TRBV14
d_call: -
j_call: TRBJ2-2
clone_size: few
cdr3_aa: CASSQEVRRKNTGELFF
cdr3_nt: TGTGCCAGCAGCCAAGAGGTCCGGAGAAAAAACACCGGGGAGCTGTTTTTT

v_call: TRBV5-1
d_call: -
j_call: TRBJ1-6
clone_size: many
cdr3_aa: CASSSGTMDSPLHF
cdr3_nt: TGCGCCAGCAGCTCCGGGACAATGGATTCACCCCTCCACTTT

v_call: TRBV6-1
d_call: -
j_call: TRBJ2-6
clone_size: few
cdr3_aa: CASGDVSGANVLTF
cdr3_nt: TGTGCCAGCGGGGACGTCTCTGGGGCCAACGTCCTGACTTTC

v_call: TRBV20-1
d_call: TRBD1
j_call: TRBJ2-4
clone_size: many
cdr3_aa: CSAFLHRGAKNIQYF
cdr3_nt: TGCAGTGCTTTTCTACACAGGGGGGCCAAAAACATTCAGTACTTC

v_call: TRBV6-1
d_call: TRBD2
j_call: TRBJ2-5
clone_size: few
cdr3_aa: CASSEGSSGKETQYF
cdr3_nt: TGTGCCAGCAGTGAAGGATCTAGCGGTAAAGAGACCCAGTACTTC

v_call: TRBV3-1
d_call: -
j_call: TRBJ2-5
clone_size: few
cdr3_aa: CASNPAGRETQYF
cdr3_nt: TGTGCCAGCAACCCCGCGGGTCGTGAGACCCAGTACTTC

v_call: TRBV6-1
d_call: -
j_call: TRBJ1-5
clone_size: -
cdr3_aa: CASSADGDQPQHF
cdr3_nt: TGTGCCAGCAGTGCTGACGGCGATCAGCCCCAGCATTTT

v_call: TRBV6-5
d_call: -
j_call: TRBJ1-2
clone_size: many
cdr3_aa: CASRQGNYGYTF
cdr3_nt: TGTGCCAGCAGGCAGGGGAACTATGGCTACACCTTC

v_call: TRBV12-3/TRBV12-4
d_call: -
j_call: TRBJ2-5
clone_size: many
cdr3_aa: CASTRTGPSETQYF
cdr3_nt: TGTGCCAGCACTCGAACAGGCCCTTCCGAGACCCAGTACTTC

v_call: TRBV20-1
d_call: -
j_call: TRBJ2-7
clone_size: many
cdr3_aa: CSARTPLAQRLCEQYF
cdr3_nt: TGCAGTGCTAGAACTCCCCTGGCCCAACGTCTCTGCGAGCAGTACTTC

v_call: TRBV7-9
d_call: -
j_call: TRBJ2-6
clone_size: few
cdr3_aa: CASSLPRLLSGANVLTF
cdr3_nt: TGTGCCAGCAGCTTACCTAGACTCCTCTCTGGGGCCAACGTCCTGACTTTC

v_call: TRBV6-2/TRBV6-3
d_call: TRBD1
j_call: TRBJ2-5
clone_size: many
cdr3_aa: CASTLQGQETQYF
cdr3_nt: TGTGCCAGCACCTTACAGGGGCAAGAGACCCAGTACTTC

v_call: TRBV29-1
d_call: -
j_call: TRBJ2-1
clone_size: few
cdr3_aa: CSVSTSTPSSYNEQFF
cdr3_nt: TGCAGCGTTTCCACGTCCACCCCCAGCTCCTACAATGAGCAGTTCTTC

v_call: TRBV12-3/TRBV12-4
d_call: -
j_call: TRBJ2-5
clone_size: many
cdr3_aa: CASSLAPGYQETQYF
cdr3_nt: TGTGCCAGCAGTTTGGCTCCGGGCTACCAAGAGACCCAGTACTTC

v_call: TRBV5-6
d_call: -
j_call: TRBJ1-2
clone_size: few
cdr3_aa: CASSTTRGGYGYTF
cdr3_nt: TGTGCCAGCAGCACCACAAGGGGCGGCTATGGCTACACCTTC

v_call: TRBV5-1
d_call: -
j_call: TRBJ1-6
clone_size: few
cdr3_aa: CASSSSGGGFESPLHF
cdr3_nt: TGCGCCAGCAGCTCCTCGGGGGGAGGATTTGAGTCACCCCTCCACTTT

v_call: TRBV6-1
d_call: TRBD2
j_call: TRBJ2-7
clone_size: many
cdr3_aa: CASREVAGSYEQYF
cdr3_nt: TGTGCCAGCAGGGAAGTAGCGGGATCCTACGAGCAGTACTTC

v_call: TRBV6-5
d_call: TRBD2
j_call: TRBJ2-3
clone_size: many
cdr3_aa: CASSYSTSGSLTDTQYF
cdr3_nt: TGTGCCAGCAGTTACTCGACTAGCGGGAGTCTCACAGATACGCAGTATTTT

v_call: TRBV6-5
d_call: -
j_call: TRBJ1-1
clone_size: few
cdr3_aa: CASSYEGVTEAFF
cdr3_nt: TGTGCCAGCAGTTACGAGGGAGTTACTGAAGCTTTCTTT

v_call: TRBV6-1
d_call: -
j_call: TRBJ2-1
clone_size: few
cdr3_aa: CASRTTGTPLYNEQFF
cdr3_nt: TGTGCCAGCAGGACCACAGGGACCCCGCTCTACAATGAGCAGTTCTTC

v_call: TRBV12-3/TRBV12-4
d_call: -
j_call: TRBJ2-1
clone_size: many
cdr3_aa: CASSPQLGEQFF
cdr3_nt: TGTGCCAGCAGTCCACAACTGGGTGAGCAGTTCTTC

v_call: TRBV12-3/TRBV12-4
d_call: TRBD2
j_call: TRBJ2-1
clone_size: many
cdr3_aa: CASKSRGLAGGEFYNEQFF
cdr3_nt: TGTGCCAGCAAATCCCGGGGACTAGCGGGGGGCGAGTTCTACAATGAGCAGTTCTTC

v_call: TRBV20-1
d_call: -
j_call: TRBJ2-1
clone_size: -
cdr3_aa: CSARDYGDYNEQFF
cdr3_nt: TGCAGTGCTAGAGATTACGGGGACTACAATGAGCAGTTCTTC

v_call: TRBV5-4
d_call: -
j_call: TRBJ2-1
clone_size: few
cdr3_aa: CASSLAGSASEQFF
cdr3_nt: TGTGCCAGCAGCTTGGCCGGTTCGGCCAGTGAGCAGTTCTTC

v_call: TRBV7-8
d_call: TRBD2
j_call: TRBJ2-7
clone_size: few
cdr3_aa: CASSLDRREVPYEQYF
cdr3_nt: TGTGCCAGCAGCTTAGATAGGCGGGAGGTTCCCTACGAGCAGTACTTC

v_call: TRBV20-1
d_call: -
j_call: TRBJ2-1
clone_size: many
cdr3_aa: CSASADYWGYNEQFF
cdr3_nt: TGCAGTGCTAGCGCCGACTATTGGGGTTACAATGAGCAGTTCTTC

v_call: TRBV7-8
d_call: -
j_call: TRBJ1-1
clone_size: few
cdr3_aa: CASSPYMNTEAFF
cdr3_nt: TGTGCCAGCAGCCCATACATGAACACTGAAGCTTTCTTT